This entry concerns a single T cell receptor beta chain. Its specificity is unknown. Patient tissue came from resections in Japan or China, 2014–2017. Two lung cancer pathologists independently confirmed each histologic diagnosis. The sample originates from a study of immune evolution from preneoplasia to lung adenocarcinoma. Findings of the study overall: Top clone frequencies peaked in normal lung, apparently declining through invasive adenocarcinoma. Later-stage lesions seemingly showed higher T cell density and diversity than normal lung.

Libraries were prepared by immunoSEQ multiplex PCR; TCRdb keeps only in-frame clonotypes and omits some of them. In the table there are around 13,000 clones, less than 85% of which are singletons. CDR3 size: 13 residues. Between the trimmed V and J ends, which lost 2 bases and 5 bases, there was a span of 10 bases. Germline loops: CDR1 SGHDT, CDR2 YYEEEE. V and J are TRBV5-6 and TRBJ2-5; a possible D gene is TRBD2 (6 bases). The receptor's source is a person aged 65 to 79 with lung adenocarcinoma. The sequenced sample was FFPE minimally invasive lung adenocarcinoma tissue. The CDR3, as DNA: TGTGCCAGCAGCTTCCCGGGGGAGGAGACCCAGTACTTC. Translating gives CASSFPGEETQYF.